Presented here are 2 T cell receptor beta chains from one specimen sequenced in a study of blood T cells in healthy people across ages. Then a second PCR, running roughly 7 to 11 cycles, was carried out with a sample-barcoded 5' primer and a J-beta primer mix. A single record per CDR3 protein comes from TCRdb applying MiXCR to the 5' RACE reads. The sample holds about 570,000 distinct CDR3 sequences, roughly 28% seen once. The sample consisted of blood. The receptors were sampled from a woman in her seventies in good health.

V gene TRBV7-2 combines with J gene TRBJ2-5; 9 bases agree with TRBD2. The J call may be incorrect, as the DNA end agrees better with TRBJ2-7. Germline CDR1 is SGHTA and CDR2 is FQGNSA. The CDR3 spans 16 residues. The CDR3 loop reads CASSLKLGLAGGEQYF. As DNA, the CDR3 is TGTGCCAGCAGCTTAAAGTTGGGACTAGCTGGGGGCGAGCAGTACTTC.

This clonotype has ten or more counts. V is TRBV5-1 and J is TRBJ2-1; no reliable D call. The end of the DNA aligns better with TRBJ2-5, so the J call may be wrong. The CDR3 covers 11 residues. CDR1 is SGHRS and CDR2 is YFSETQ in the germline V gene. CDR3 sequence: CASSLEVTQYF. In DNA, the CDR3 is TGCGCCAGCAGCTTGGAGGTGACCCAGTACTTC.